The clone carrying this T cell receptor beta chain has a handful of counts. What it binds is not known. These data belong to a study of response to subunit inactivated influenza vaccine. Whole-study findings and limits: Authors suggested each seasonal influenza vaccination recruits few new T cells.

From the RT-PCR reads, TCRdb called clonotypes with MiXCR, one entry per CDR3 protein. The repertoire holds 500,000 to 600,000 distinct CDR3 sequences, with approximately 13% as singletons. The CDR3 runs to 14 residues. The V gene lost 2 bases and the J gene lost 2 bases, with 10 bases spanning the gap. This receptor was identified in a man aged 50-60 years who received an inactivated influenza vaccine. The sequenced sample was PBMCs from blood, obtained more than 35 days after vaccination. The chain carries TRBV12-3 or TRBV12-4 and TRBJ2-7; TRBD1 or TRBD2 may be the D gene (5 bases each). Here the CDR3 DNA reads TGTGCCAGCAGTTTATCGGGGCCCACCTACGAGCAGTACTTC. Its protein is CASSLSGPTYEQYF.